A single sample is the source of the 14 T cell receptor beta chains below, sequenced in a study of blood T cell repertoires in COVID-19. Libraries were prepared by immunoSEQ multiplex PCR; TCRdb keeps only in-frame clonotypes and omits some of them. The table shows about 90,000 clones, with roughly 89% occurring only once. The sample consisted of peripheral blood. Every receptor here comes from a woman between 65 and 79 years old with acute or convalescent COVID-19.

The V call is TRBV5-1, the J call TRBJ1-2; 7 positions match TRBD1. CDR3 length: 15 residues. Losses at the gene ends were 2 bases for V and 2 bases for J; bases not matched to a gene: 6. The germline V gene has CDR1 SGHRS and CDR2 YFSETQ. CDR3 nucleotides: TGCGCCAGCAGCTTCGGGGACAGCACAAACTATGGCTACACCTTC. Translation: CASSFGDSTNYGYTF.

The chain couples TRBV2 to TRBJ1-2; the D gene is possibly TRBD1 (5 bases). V dropped 3 bases and J dropped 5 bases, with 10 bases sitting between them. The germline gives CDR1 SNHLY, CDR2 FYNNEI. The CDR3 is made up of 13 amino acids. The CDR3: CASSDRELYGYTF. CDR3 bases: TGTGCCAGCAGTGACAGGGAACTATATGGCTACACCTTC.

The chain is built from TRBV28 and TRBJ1-3; possibly TRBD1 for D (5 bases). This CDR3 has 16 residues. Between the trimmed V and J ends, which lost 5 bases and 0 bases, there was a span of 14 bases. Germline CDR1 MDHEN, CDR2 SYDVKM. The CDR3 coding sequence is TGTGCCAGCAGTAACCCAGGGAATCCCTCTGGAAACACCATATATTTT. This encodes CASSNPGNPSGNTIYF. The variable domain in full, completed from reference TRBV28 and TRBJ1-3, reads DVKVTQSSRYLVKRTGEKVFLECVQDMDHENMFWYRQDPGLGLRLIYFSYDVKMKEKGDIPEGYSVSREKKERFSLILESASTNQTSMYLCASSNPGNPSGNTIYFGEGSWLTVV.

This clone has only a few counts. This chain connects TRBV28 to TRBJ1-2; D uncertain. The CDR3 length is 14 residues. Germline V CDR1 and CDR2: MDHEN, SYDVKM. Trimming shortened V by 5 bases and J by 4 bases, and 14 bases separated the two germline ends. The CDR3 here is CASSKDGAGYGYTF. CDR3 DNA sequence: TGTGCCAGCAGTAAGGACGGAGCGGGCTATGGCTACACCTTC.

The chain uses TRBV6-1 and TRBJ1-4; D possibly corresponds to TRBD1 (5 bases). With 1 base removed from V and 0 bases from J, the gap between germline ends came to 15 bases. The germline gives CDR1 MNHNS, CDR2 SASEGT. The CDR3 is 18 residues long. The DNA for the CDR3 is TGTGCCAGCAGTGAAGGGGGGAGGTCGTTTGCAACTAATGAAAAACTGTTTTTT. This encodes CASSEGGRSFATNEKLFF.

The chain couples TRBV28 to TRBJ1-3; possibly TRBD1 for D (6 bases). Per the germline V gene, CDR1 is MDHEN and CDR2 is SYDVKM. CDR3 length equals 16 residues. V was cut by 1 base and J by 4 bases, with 14 bases left in between. In DNA, the CDR3 is TGTGCCAGCAGTTTATCGCCGGGACACTGGGGAAACACCATATATTTT. This sequence encodes CASSLSPGHWGNTIYF.

This rearrangement joins TRBV5-6 to TRBJ1-5; possible D gene TRBD1, 6 bases. The CDR3 totals 15 residues. Germline CDR1 and CDR2: SGHDT and YYEEEE. The V end was cut by 4 bases, the J end by 2 bases, with 13 bases between. CDR3 bases: TGTGCCAGCAGCCCAAGACAGGCCGGCAATCAGCCCCAGCATTTT. Translated: CASSPRQAGNQPQHF.

V is TRBV6-5 and J is TRBJ1-5, with D possibly being TRBD1 (5 bases). The V end was cut by 6 bases, the J end by 5 bases, with 17 bases between. In germline, CDR1 is MNHEY, CDR2 SVGAGI. CDR3 length equals 15 residues. The CDR3: CASSRKGQGHQPQHF. CDR3 coding DNA: TGTGCCAGCAGCCGGAAGGGGCAGGGCCATCAGCCCCAGCATTTT.

With respect to this clone: Other DNA sequences from this sample encode an identical CDR3 as well. The chain joins TRBV11-2 to TRBJ2-1; 9 bases fit TRBD2. Germline values: CDR1 SGHAT, CDR2 FQNNGV. The CDR3 contains 14 residues. The J segment lost 9 bases and the V segment lost 1 base, leaving 4 bases of the junction unmatched. The CDR3 coding sequence is TGTGCCAGCAGCTTAGGGGGACTAGCTAGTGAGCAGTTCTTC. Protein product: CASSLGGLASEQFF.

The chain is built from TRBV5-1 and TRBJ2-2; D perhaps matches TRBD1 (6 bases). V was clipped by 0 bases and J by 6 bases, with 12 bases between them. Germline lookup yields CDR1 SGHRS and CDR2 YFSETQ. This CDR3 region has 15 residues. CDR3 region: CASSLETGKSGELFF. The CDR3 region has the DNA TGCGCCAGCAGCTTGGAGACAGGAAAGTCCGGGGAGCTGTTTTTT.

This clone was observed a handful of times. The chain combines TRBV23-1 with TRBJ1-2, with unresolved D. TRBV23-1 is assigned to the ORF class and has an uncertain function. V lost 0 bases and J 4 bases, leaving 12 bases between the germline ends. This CDR3 comprises 15 residues. CDR3 sequence reads: CASSQSGPDIYGYTF. The CDR3 coding sequence is TGCGCCAGCAGTCAATCGGGCCCAGACATCTATGGCTACACCTTC.

The chain joins TRBV27 to TRBJ2-2; D call uncertain. Germline CDR1 is MNHEY and CDR2 is SMNVEV (reference sequence). The CDR3 covers 17 residues. The V gene lost 4 bases and the J gene lost 7 bases, with 22 bases spanning the gap. CDR3 sequence reads: CASSSIPTVLVRGELFF. In DNA, the CDR3 is TGTGCCAGCAGTTCCATTCCGACTGTTTTGGTCCGCGGGGAGCTGTTTTTT.

In nucleotides, the CDR3 is TGTGCCAGCAGCGGGAACTTAGAAGCTTTCTTT. It specifies CASSGNLEAFF. The rearrangement uses TRBV27 and TRBJ1-1, with D uncertain. The germline V gene encodes CDR1 MNHEY and CDR2 SMNVEV (reference sequence). V dropped 6 bases and J dropped 8 bases, with 10 bases sitting between them. The CDR3 length is 11 residues.

The CDR3 DNA follows: TGTGCCAGCAGCGTAGGAAGCGGTGAGCAGTTCTTC. Protein: CASSVGSGEQFF. The chain carries TRBV9 and TRBJ2-1; possible D gene TRBD2, 5 bases. CDR1 is SGDLS and CDR2 is YYNGEE in the germline V gene. Trimming cost V 0 bases and J 9 bases, with 7 bases left between them. The CDR3 length is 12 residues.